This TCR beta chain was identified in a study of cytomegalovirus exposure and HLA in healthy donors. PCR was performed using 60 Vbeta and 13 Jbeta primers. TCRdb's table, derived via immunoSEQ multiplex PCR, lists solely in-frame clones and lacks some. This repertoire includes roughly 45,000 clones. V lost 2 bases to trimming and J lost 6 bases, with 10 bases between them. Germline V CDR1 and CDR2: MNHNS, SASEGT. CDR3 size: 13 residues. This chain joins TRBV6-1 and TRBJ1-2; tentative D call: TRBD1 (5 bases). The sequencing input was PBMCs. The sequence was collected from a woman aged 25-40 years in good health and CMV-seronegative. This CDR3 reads CASSEQGRNGYTF. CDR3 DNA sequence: TGTGCCAGCAGTGAACAGGGAAGGAATGGCTACACCTTC.